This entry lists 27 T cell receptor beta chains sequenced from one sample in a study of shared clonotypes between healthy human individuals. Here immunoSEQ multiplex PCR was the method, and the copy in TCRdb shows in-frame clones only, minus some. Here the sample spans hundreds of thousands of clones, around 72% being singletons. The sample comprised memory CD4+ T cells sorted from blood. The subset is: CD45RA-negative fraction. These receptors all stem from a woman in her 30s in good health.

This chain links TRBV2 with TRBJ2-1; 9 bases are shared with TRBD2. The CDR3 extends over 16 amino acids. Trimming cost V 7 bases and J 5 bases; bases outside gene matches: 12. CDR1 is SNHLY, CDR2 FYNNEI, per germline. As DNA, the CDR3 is TGTGCCAGCACCCAGGAAGCGGGAGGCCATGACAATGAGCAGTTCTTC. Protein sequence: CASTQEAGGHDNEQFF.

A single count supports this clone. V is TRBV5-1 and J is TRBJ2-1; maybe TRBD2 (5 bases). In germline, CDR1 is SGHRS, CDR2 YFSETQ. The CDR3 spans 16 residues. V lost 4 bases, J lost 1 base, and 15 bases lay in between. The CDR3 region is CASSGQLGVSYNEQFF. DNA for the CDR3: TGCGCCAGCAGCGGCCAACTAGGAGTGTCCTACAATGAGCAGTTCTTC.

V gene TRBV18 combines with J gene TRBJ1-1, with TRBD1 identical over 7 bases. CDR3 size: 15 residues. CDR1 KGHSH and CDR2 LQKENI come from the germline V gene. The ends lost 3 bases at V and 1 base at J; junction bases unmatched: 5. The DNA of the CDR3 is TGTGCCAGCTCACCTGCTCAGGGGGAGAACACTGAAGCTTTCTTT. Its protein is CASSPAQGENTEAFF.

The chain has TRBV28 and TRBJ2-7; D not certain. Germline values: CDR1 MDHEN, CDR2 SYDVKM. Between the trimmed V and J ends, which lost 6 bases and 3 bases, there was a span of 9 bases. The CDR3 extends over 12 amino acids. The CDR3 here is CASRLDDYEQYF. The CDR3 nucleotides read TGTGCCAGCAGGTTGGACGACTACGAGCAGTACTTC.

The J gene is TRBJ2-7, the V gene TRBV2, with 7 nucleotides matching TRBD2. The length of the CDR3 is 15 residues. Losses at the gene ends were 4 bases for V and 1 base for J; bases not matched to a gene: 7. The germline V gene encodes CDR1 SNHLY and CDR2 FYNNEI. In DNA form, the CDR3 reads TGTGCCAGCAGTGCCGAGCGGGGCCTTTCCTACGAGCAGTACTTC. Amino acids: CASSAERGLSYEQYF. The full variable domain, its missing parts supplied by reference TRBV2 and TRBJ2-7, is EPEVTQTPSHQVTQMGQEVILRCVPISNHLYFYWYRQILGQKVEFLVSFYNNEISEKSEIFDDQFSVERPDGSNFTLKIRSTKLEDSAMYFCASSAERGLSYEQYFGPGTRLTVT.

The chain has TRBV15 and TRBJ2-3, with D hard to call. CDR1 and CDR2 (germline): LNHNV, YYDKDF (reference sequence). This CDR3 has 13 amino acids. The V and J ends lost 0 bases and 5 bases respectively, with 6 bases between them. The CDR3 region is CATSRDWVDTQYF. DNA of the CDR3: TGTGCCACCAGCAGAGATTGGGTAGATACGCAGTATTTT.

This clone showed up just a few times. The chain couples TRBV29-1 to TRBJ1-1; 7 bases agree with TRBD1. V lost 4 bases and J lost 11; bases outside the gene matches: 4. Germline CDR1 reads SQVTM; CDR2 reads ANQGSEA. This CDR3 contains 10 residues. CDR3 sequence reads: CSVVEGAAFF. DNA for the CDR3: TGCAGCGTTGTGGAGGGGGCTGCTTTCTTT.

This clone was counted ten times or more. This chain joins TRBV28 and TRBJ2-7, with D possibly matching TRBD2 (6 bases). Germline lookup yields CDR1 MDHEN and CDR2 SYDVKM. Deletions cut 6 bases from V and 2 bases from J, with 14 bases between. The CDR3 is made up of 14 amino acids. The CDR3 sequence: CASSRDLPPYEQYF. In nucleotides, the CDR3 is TGTGCCAGCAGCCGGGACTTGCCCCCCTACGAGCAGTACTTC.

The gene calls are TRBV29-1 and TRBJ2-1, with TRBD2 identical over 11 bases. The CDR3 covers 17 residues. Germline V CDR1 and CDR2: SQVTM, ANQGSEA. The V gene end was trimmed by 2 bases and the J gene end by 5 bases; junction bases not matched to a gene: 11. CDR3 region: CSVEFAVVGLADNEQFF. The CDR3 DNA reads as TGCAGCGTTGAATTCGCAGTCGTGGGACTAGCGGACAATGAGCAGTTCTTC.

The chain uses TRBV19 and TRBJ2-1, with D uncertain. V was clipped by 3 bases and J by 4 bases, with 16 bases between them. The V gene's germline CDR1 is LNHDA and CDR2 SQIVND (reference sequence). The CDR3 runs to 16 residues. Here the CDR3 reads CASSILSVATYNEQFF. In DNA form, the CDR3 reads TGTGCCAGTAGTATCCTCTCTGTGGCTACATACAATGAGCAGTTCTTC.

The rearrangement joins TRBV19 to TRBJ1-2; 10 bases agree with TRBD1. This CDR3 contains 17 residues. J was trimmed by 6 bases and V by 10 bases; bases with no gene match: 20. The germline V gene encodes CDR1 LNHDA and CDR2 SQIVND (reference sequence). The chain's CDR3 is CATSRWGTGAMGNGYTF. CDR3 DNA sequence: TGTGCCACCTCGAGGTGGGGGACAGGGGCCATGGGGAATGGCTACACCTTC.

This CDR3 reads CASSSYRGRSETQYF. The CDR3 DNA reads TGCGCCAGCAGCTCTTACAGGGGGCGATCGGAGACCCAGTACTTC. The rearrangement joins TRBV5-1 to TRBJ2-5; TRBD1 matches 9 bases. In germline, CDR1 is SGHRS, CDR2 YFSETQ. The CDR3 extends over 15 amino acids. V lost 3 bases to trimming and J lost 5 bases; unmatched junction nucleotides: 8.

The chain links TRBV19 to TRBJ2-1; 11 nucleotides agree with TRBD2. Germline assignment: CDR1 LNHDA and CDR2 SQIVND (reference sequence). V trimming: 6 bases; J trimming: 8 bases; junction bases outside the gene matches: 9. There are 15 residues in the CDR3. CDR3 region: CASSLTSGMVYEQFF. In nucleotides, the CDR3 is TGTGCCAGTAGCTTGACTAGCGGGATGGTCTATGAGCAGTTCTTC.

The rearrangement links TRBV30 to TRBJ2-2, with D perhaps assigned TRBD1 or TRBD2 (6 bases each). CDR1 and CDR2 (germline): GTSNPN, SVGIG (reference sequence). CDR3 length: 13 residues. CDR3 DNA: TGTGCACAACGGGGGCAGAACACCGGGGAGCTGTTTTTT. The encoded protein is CAQRGQNTGELFF. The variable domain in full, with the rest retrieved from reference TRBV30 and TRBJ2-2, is SQTIHQWPATLVQPVGSPLSLECTVEGTSNPNLYWYRQAAGRGLQLLFYSVGIGQISSEVPQNLSASRPQDRQFILSSKKLLLSDSGFYLCAQRGQNTGELFFGEGSRLTVL.

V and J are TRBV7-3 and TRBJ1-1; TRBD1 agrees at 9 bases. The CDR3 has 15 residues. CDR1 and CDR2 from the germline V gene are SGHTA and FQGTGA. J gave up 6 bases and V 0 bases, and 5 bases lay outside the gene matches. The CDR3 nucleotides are TGTGCCAGCAGCTTAACGGGGGACAGGGTGTCTGAAGCTTTCTTT. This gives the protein CASSLTGDRVSEAFF. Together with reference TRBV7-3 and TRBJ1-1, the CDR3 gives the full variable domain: GAGVSQTPSNKVTEKGKYVELRCDPISGHTALYWYRQSLGQGPEFLIYFQGTGAADDSGLPNDRFFAVRPEGSVSTLKIQRTERGDSAVYLCASSLTGDRVSEAFFGQGTRLTVV.

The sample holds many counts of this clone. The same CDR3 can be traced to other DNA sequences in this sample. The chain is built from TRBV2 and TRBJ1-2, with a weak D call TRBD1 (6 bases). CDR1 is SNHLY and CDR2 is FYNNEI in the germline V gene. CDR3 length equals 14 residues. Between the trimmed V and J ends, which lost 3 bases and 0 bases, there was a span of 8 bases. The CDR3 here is CASSDRGANYGYTF. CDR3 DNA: TGTGCCAGCAGTGACAGGGGTGCTAACTATGGCTACACCTTC.

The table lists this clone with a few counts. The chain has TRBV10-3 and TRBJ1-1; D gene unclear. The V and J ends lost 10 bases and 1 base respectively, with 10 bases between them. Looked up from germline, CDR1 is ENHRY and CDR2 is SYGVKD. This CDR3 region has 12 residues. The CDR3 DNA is TGTGCCACCCACGGAGGGAACACTGAAGCTTTCTTT. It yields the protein CATHGGNTEAFF.

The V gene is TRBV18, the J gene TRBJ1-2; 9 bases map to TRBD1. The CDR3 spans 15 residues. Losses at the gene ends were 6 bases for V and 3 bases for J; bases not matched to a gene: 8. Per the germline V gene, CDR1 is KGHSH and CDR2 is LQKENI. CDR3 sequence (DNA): TGTGCCAGCTCTGGGGGGACAGGGAAGTACTATGGCTACACCTTC. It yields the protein CASSGGTGKYYGYTF.

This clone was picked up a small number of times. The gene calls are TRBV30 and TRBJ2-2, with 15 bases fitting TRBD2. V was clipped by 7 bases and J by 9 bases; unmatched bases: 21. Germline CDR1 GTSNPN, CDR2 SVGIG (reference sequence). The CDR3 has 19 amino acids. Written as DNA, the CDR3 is TGTGCCTACGATCCCTGGACTAGCGGGAGGGCCGCAGATAAAAGGGAGCTGTTTTTT. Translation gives CAYDPWTSGRAADKRELFF.

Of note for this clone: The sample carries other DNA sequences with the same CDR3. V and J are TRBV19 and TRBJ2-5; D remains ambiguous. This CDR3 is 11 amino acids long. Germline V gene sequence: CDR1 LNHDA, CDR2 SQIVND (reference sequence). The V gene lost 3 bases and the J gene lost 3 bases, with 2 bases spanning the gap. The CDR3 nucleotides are TGTGCCAGTAGTATTGAAGAGACCCAGTACTTC. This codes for CASSIEETQYF. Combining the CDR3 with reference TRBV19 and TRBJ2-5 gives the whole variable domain DGGITQSPKYLFRKEGQNVTLSCEQNLNHDAMYWYRQDPGQGLRLIYYSQIVNDFQKGDIAEGYSVSREKKESFPLTVTSAQKNPTAFYLCASSIEETQYFGPGTRLLVL.

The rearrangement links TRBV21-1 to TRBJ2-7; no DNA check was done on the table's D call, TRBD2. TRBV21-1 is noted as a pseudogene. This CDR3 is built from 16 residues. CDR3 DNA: TGTGCCAGCAGCAACGTGTGGCGGGAGGGTCCCTACGAGCAGTACTTC. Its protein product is CASSNVWREGPYEQYF.

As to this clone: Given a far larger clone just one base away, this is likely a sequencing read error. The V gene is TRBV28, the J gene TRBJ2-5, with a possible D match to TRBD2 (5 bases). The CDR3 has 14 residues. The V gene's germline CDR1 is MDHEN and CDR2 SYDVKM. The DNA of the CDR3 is TGTGCCGGCAGTTTAGACCCGGGACAAGAGACCCAGTACTTC. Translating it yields CAGSLDPGQETQYF. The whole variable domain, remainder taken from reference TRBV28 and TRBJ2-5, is DVKVTQSSRYLVKRTGEKVFLECVQDMDHENMFWYRQDPGLGLRLIYFSYDVKMKEKGDIPEGYSVSREKKERFSLILESASTNQTSMYLCAGSLDPGQETQYFGPGTRLLVL.

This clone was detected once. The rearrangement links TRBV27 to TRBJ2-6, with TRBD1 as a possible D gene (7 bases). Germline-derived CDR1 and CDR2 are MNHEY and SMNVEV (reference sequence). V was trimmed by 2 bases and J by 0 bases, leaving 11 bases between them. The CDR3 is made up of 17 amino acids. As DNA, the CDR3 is TGTGCCAGCAGTTTAAGGCAGGGGGGCTCTGGGGCCAACGTCCTGACTTTC. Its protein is CASSLRQGGSGANVLTF.

The CDR3 sequence is CASSEGSAPNYGYTF. The CDR3, as DNA: TGTGCCAGCAGTGAAGGCTCAGCTCCTAACTATGGCTACACCTTC. This chain uses TRBV6-1 with TRBJ1-2; no clear D. The germline V gene encodes CDR1 MNHNS and CDR2 SASEGT. The CDR3 spans 15 residues. V lost 1 base and J lost 0, with 9 bases in between.

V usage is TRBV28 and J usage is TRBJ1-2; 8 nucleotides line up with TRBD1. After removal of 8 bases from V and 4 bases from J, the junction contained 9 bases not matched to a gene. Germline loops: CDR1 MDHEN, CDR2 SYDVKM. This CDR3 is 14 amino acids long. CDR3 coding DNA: TGTGCCAGCGGAACCGGACAGGGCACCTATGGCTACACCTTC. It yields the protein CASGTGQGTYGYTF.

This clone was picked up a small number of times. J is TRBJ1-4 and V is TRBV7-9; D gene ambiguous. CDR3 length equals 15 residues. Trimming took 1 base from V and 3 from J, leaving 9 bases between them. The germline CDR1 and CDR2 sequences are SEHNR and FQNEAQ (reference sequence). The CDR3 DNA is TGTGCCAGCAGCTTAGGTGGGCAGTCTAATGAAAAACTGTTTTTT. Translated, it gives CASSLGGQSNEKLFF.

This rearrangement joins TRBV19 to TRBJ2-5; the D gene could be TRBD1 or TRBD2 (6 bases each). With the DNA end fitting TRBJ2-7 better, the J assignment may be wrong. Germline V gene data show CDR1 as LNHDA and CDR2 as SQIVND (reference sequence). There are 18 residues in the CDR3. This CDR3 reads CASSIEPWGAPNSYEQYF. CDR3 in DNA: TGTGCCAGTAGTATAGAGCCGTGGGGGGCCCCCAACTCCTACGAGCAGTACTTC.